These T cell receptor beta chains were read from a single sample in a study of blood T cells in healthy people across ages. TCRdb called the 5' RACE reads again in MiXCR, with one record for every CDR3 protein. The data hold 800,000 to 950,000 distinct CDR3 sequences, with 45% to 50% observed a single time. The material sequenced was blood. Receptors were obtained from a man aged 25-45 years in good health. Each CDR3 is given with its conserved first and last residue. A D gene is named only where the DNA matches it firmly. Some rows have no size entry. The others give once, few or many, or a class for an expanded clone.

V	J	D	size	DNA	CDR3
TRBV5-1	TRBJ2-5	NA	NA	TGCGCCAGCAGCTTATTCCCGGCACAAGAGACCCAGTACTTC	CASSLFPAQETQYF
TRBV5-7	TRBJ2-6	TRBD2	NA	TGTGCCAGCAGCTTGATCACGGGGGGTGCCATCTCTGGGGCCAACGTCCTGACTTTC	CASSLITGGAISGANVLTF
TRBV6-6	TRBJ2-1	TRBD2	NA	TGTGCCAGCAGTTACACGGGGGGGCCGTATGAGCAGTTCTTC	CASSYTGGPYEQFF
TRBV9	TRBJ1-1	NA	NA	TGTGCCAGCAGCCCTCCGGGTTTTAACGCTGAAGCTTTCTTT	CASSPPGFNAEAFF
TRBV7-2	TRBJ2-6	TRBD2	NA	TGTGCCAGCAGCCCCACTAGCGCCGGGGCCAACGTCCTGACTTTC	CASSPTSAGANVLTF
TRBV28	TRBJ1-2	NA	NA	TGTGCCAGCAGTACCCGAAGGGGCTACACCTTC	CASSTRRGYTF
TRBV4-1	TRBJ1-4	TRBD1	many	TGCGCCAGCAGCTACAGGGGCGTGGGTCTACGTTATGAAAAACTGTTTTTT	CASSYRGVGLRYEKLFF
TRBV18	TRBJ2-7	NA	NA	TGTGCCAGCTCACAAAAGAACTCGGGCAACGAGCAGTACTTC	CASSQKNSGNEQYF
TRBV27	TRBJ2-5	TRBD2	NA	TGTGCCAGCAGTTTACGGGGACTAGCGGGGGGTAAAGAGACCCAGTACTTC	CASSLRGLAGGKETQYF
TRBV5-1	TRBJ2-1	TRBD2	NA	TGCGCCAGCAGCCAGCGGGGGGGCCTGGGCAATGAGCAGTTCTTC	CASSQRGGLGNEQFF
TRBV15	TRBJ2-1	NA	NA	TGTGCCACCAGCAGAGTCGGGGCCCCCTTCAATGAGCAGTTCTTC	CATSRVGAPFNEQFF
TRBV5-1	TRBJ2-7	TRBD1	few	TGCGCCAGCAGCTTGATGGGACAGGGTCTCTACGAGCAGTACTTC	CASSLMGQGLYEQYF
TRBV10-3	TRBJ2-1	TRBD2	NA	TGTGCCATCAGTTTGCCTACGAGCGGGGGCTCTTACAATGAGCAGTTCTTC	CAISLPTSGGSYNEQFF
TRBV6-2/TRBV6-3	TRBJ2-7	NA	NA	TGTGCCAGCAGTGCCCTGTTGCGGAGGGTCGAGCAGTACTTC	CASSALLRRVEQYF
TRBV29-1	TRBJ2-2	TRBD1	NA	TGCAGCGCCGGAGCTGGGGACAGGGTTACCGGGGAGCTGTTTTTT	CSAGAGDRVTGELFF
TRBV29-1	TRBJ2-5	NA	NA	TGCAGCGTTGCGGTGTTCCAAGAGACCCAGTACTTC	CSVAVFQETQYF
TRBV27	TRBJ1-2	NA	NA	TGTGCCAGCAGCGACTCCGCGGACTATGGCTACACCTTC	CASSDSADYGYTF
TRBV12-5	TRBJ2-1	NA	NA	TGTGCTAGTGGGCGGAGCTCCTACAATGAGCAGTTCTTC	CASGRSSYNEQFF
TRBV29-1	TRBJ1-2	NA	NA	TGCAGCGTGACTCGACAGGACTCTTATGGCTACACCTTC	CSVTRQDSYGYTF
TRBV20-1	TRBJ1-6	NA	NA	TGCAGTGCTAGAATTAACAGTTACTATAATTCACCCCTCCACTTT	CSARINSYYNSPLHF
TRBV18	TRBJ1-2	NA	NA	TGTGCCAGCTCACTCGACAGGTTTCTTAACTATGGCTACACCTTC	CASSLDRFLNYGYTF
TRBV6-6	TRBJ2-3	TRBD2	NA	TGTGCCAGCAGAACTAGCGGTACGCAGTATTTT	CASRTSGTQYF
TRBV7-2	TRBJ2-5	NA	NA	TGTGCCAGCAACCCCTGGGGCCGAACTCAAGAGACCCAGTACTTC	CASNPWGRTQETQYF
TRBV4-1	TRBJ2-7	NA	few	TGCGCCAGCAGCCAGCCAGATACCTACGAGCAGTACTTC	CASSQPDTYEQYF
TRBV6-5	TRBJ2-5	TRBD1	few	TGTGCCAGCAGTCCATTGACAGGGGGGCAAGAGACCCAGTACTTC	CASSPLTGGQETQYF
TRBV6-2/TRBV6-3	TRBJ1-1	NA	NA	TGTGCCAGCACCTACTCGCAAGGAAACACTGAAGCTTTCTTT	CASTYSQGNTEAFF
TRBV29-1	TRBJ1-2	NA	few	TGCAGCGTGGACGTACTGGGTTCCGGCTACACCTTC	CSVDVLGSGYTF
TRBV28	TRBJ2-1	TRBD1	NA	TGTGCCAGCAGTCCCGTGGACAGGGATGGGGGTGAGCAGTTCTTC	CASSPVDRDGGEQFF
TRBV6-1	TRBJ2-7	NA	few	TGTGCCAGCGTTGCAGAAGCTAGCTTGGGTGAGCAGTACTTC	CASVAEASLGEQYF
TRBV4-1	TRBJ2-5	TRBD2	NA	TGCGCCAGCAGCCCTACACTAGCGGGGGTGGAGACCCAGTACTTC	CASSPTLAGVETQYF
TRBV20-1	TRBJ2-3	NA	once	TGCAGTGCTAGAGGGCCCAGCACAGATACGCAGTATTTT	CSARGPSTDTQYF
TRBV27	TRBJ2-6	NA	few	TGTGCCAGCAGTACAAATGGGGCCAACGTCCTGACTTTC	CASSTNGANVLTF
TRBV28	TRBJ2-5	NA	few	TGTGCCAGCAGTTATCTCGACAGCCCGAAGCAAGAGACCCAGTACTTC	CASSYLDSPKQETQYF
TRBV5-1	TRBJ1-1	NA	NA	TGCGCCAGCAGCTGGACTCCGGACGATGGGGCTAACACTGAAGCTTTCTTT	CASSWTPDDGANTEAFF
TRBV12-3/TRBV12-4	TRBJ1-5	NA	NA	TGTGCCAGCAGCCTTGGGGAGGGGCACCAACCTAGCAATCAGCCCCAGCATTTT	CASSLGEGHQPSNQPQHF
TRBV29-1	TRBJ1-2	NA	few	TGCAGCGTTGGTGGAGGTCTCTATGGCTACACCTTC	CSVGGGLYGYTF
TRBV6-4	TRBJ1-6	TRBD1	NA	TGTGCCAGCAGCGGGACGGTGGGGACAGCCTATTCACCCCTCCACTTT	CASSGTVGTAYSPLHF
TRBV4-2	TRBJ2-5	TRBD2	NA	TGTGCCAGCAGCCAAGATGCCAGCGGGGGTGGAGAGACCCAGTACTTC	CASSQDASGGGETQYF
TRBV12-3/TRBV12-4	TRBJ2-3	NA	NA	TGTGCCAGCAGCTTAGAAGCGGTTTTCCCCACAGACACGCAGTATTTT	CASSLEAVFPTDTQYF